This T cell receptor (beta chain) is drawn from a study of T cells in Graves' hyperthyroidism and ophthalmopathy. The CDR3 is 15 residues long. The V end was cut by 1 base, the J end by 4 bases, with 14 bases between. Germline V CDR1 and CDR2: LNHDA, SQIVND (reference sequence). This clonotype was recorded many times. It was RNA transcripts that yielded the amplified TCR beta CDR3 regions. First-round RT-PCR with HTBI primers amplified the TCR CDR3 region. TCRdb processed the multiplex PCR reads anew with MiXCR; each CDR3 protein has one entry. The sample includes 600,000 to 700,000 distinct CDR3 sequences, roughly 14% of them seen just once.

The sequence was collected from a woman between 40 and 55 years old with Graves' ophthalmopathy. The V gene is TRBV19, the J gene TRBJ2-7, with D perhaps TRBD2 (5 bases). Input material: blood. The CDR3 spells CASSIAFGDQYEQYF. In DNA, the CDR3 is TGTGCCAGTAGTATAGCCTTCGGGGATCAATACGAGCAGTACTTC.